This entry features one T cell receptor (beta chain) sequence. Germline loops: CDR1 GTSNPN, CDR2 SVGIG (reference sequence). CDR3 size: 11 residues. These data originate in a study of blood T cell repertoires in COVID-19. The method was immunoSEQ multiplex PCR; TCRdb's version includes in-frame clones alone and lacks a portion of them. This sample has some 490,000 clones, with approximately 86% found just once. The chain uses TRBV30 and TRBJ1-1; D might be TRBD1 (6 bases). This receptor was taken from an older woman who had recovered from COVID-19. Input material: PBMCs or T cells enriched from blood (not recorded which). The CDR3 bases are TGTGCGTCGGGACAAGGAACTGAAGCTTTCTTT. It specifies CASGQGTEAFF.